The rows below give T cell receptor beta chains drawn from one sample of a study of blood T cell repertoires in COVID-19. Sequenced by immunoSEQ multiplex PCR; TCRdb stores in-frame clones only, minus some. The table shows about 130,000 clones, with approximately 85% occurring only once. Sequencing was carried out using peripheral blood. The source of these receptors is a human donor in a cohort sampled during active COVID-19. Both conserved end residues are part of each CDR3. The order of the fields is CDR3 protein, CDR3 DNA, D gene, J gene, clone size, V gene. A D gene is named only where the DNA matches it firmly. Part of the rows lack a size; the others show once, few, many or a class for expanded clones.

CASSYAGGSSNYGYTF,TGTGCCAGCAGTTACGCAGGGGGCAGCTCAAACTATGGCTACACCTTC,TRBD1,TRBJ1-2,.,TRBV6-5
CASNSPTGGGSPLHF,TGTGCCAGTAACTCGCCCACAGGGGGGGGTTCACCCCTCCACTTT,TRBD1,TRBJ1-6,.,TRBV19
CASSVTSGSDTQYF,TGTGCCAGCAGCGTGACTAGCGGGTCAGATACGCAGTATTTT,TRBD2,TRBJ2-3,few,TRBV11-3
CASRVGGNTGELFF,TGTGCCAGCAGGGTGGGAGGTAACACCGGGGAGCTGTTTTTT,.,TRBJ2-2,once,TRBV2
CAWTTGTNYGYTF,TGTGCCTGGACCACCGGGACTAACTATGGCTACACCTTC,.,TRBJ1-2,.,TRBV30
CASSLPNSGANVLTF,TGCGCCAGCAGCCTACCGAACTCTGGGGCCAACGTCCTGACTTTC,.,TRBJ2-6,.,TRBV5-1
CASSRRRPGQGWDTQYF,TGTGCCAGCAGCAGGCGACGACCGGGACAGGGGTGGGATACGCAGTATTTT,TRBD1,TRBJ2-3,.,TRBV7-2
CASNKQPGQRQFF,TGTGCCAGCAACAAACAGCCGGGACAACGGCAGTTCTTC,.,TRBJ2-1,.,TRBV14
CASSGGTADTQYF,TGTGCCAGCAGCGGCGGGACGGCAGATACGCAGTATTTT,.,TRBJ2-3,.,TRBV7-3
CASSLQGITEAFF,TGTGCCAGCAGCTTACAGGGTATCACTGAAGCTTTCTTT,.,TRBJ1-1,.,TRBV7-3
CASSPSVYEQFF,TGTGCCAGCTCACCTAGTGTCTATGAGCAGTTCTTC,.,TRBJ2-1,.,TRBV18
CASSYGQKNTEAFF,TGTGCCAGCAGTTATGGACAGAAGAACACTGAAGCTTTCTTT,.,TRBJ1-1,few,TRBV6-6
CAWGAPGDREMQPQHF,TGTGCCTGGGGAGCCCCAGGGGACAGGGAAATGCAGCCCCAGCATTTT,TRBD1,TRBJ1-5,.,TRBV30
CASRPTQGSGQFF,TGTGCCAGTAGGCCCACTCAGGGGTCGGGGCAGTTCTTC,.,TRBJ2-1,.,TRBV19
CASSLDETGVDTQYF,TGTGCCAGCAGCTTAGATGAAACAGGGGTGGATACGCAGTATTTT,TRBD1,TRBJ2-3,.,TRBV11-2
CASSISGARNQPQHF,TGTGCCAGCAGTATATCGGGAGCTCGAAATCAGCCCCAGCATTTT,.,TRBJ1-5,.,TRBV13
CASSLPGEASYGYTF,TGTGCCAGCAGTTTACCGGGGGAGGCTAGCTATGGCTACACCTTC,.,TRBJ1-2,.,TRBV28
CASSKGPTRFADTQYF,TGTGCCAGCAGTAAAGGCCCTACTAGATTCGCAGATACGCAGTATTTT,.,TRBJ2-3,.,TRBV6-1
CASSDKVAGPFF,TGTGCCAGCAGCGACAAGGTGGCGGGGCCTTTTTTT,.,TRBJ1-4,.,TRBV14
CASSLRDSGRGLWNEQFF,TGTGCCAGCAGCTTAAGGGACTCAGGGAGGGGCCTTTGGAATGAGCAGTTCTTC,TRBD2,TRBJ2-1,.,TRBV7-9
CASSSEQRNTGELFF,TGTGCCAGCTCATCAGAACAGAGAAACACCGGGGAGCTGTTTTTT,.,TRBJ2-2,.,TRBV18
CASSAGLAGADTQYF,TGTGCCAGCAGCGCCGGACTAGCGGGGGCGGATACGCAGTATTTT,TRBD2,TRBJ2-3,.,TRBV11-1
CASSYSMTSYHEQFF,TGTGCCAGCAGTTACTCGATGACTAGTTACCATGAGCAGTTCTTC,.,TRBJ2-1,.,TRBV6-5
CASTWGLAGFTGELFF,TGTGCCAGTACATGGGGACTAGCGGGGTTCACCGGGGAGCTGTTTTTT,TRBD2,TRBJ2-2,.,TRBV19
CASKRRGASSTDTQYF,TGTGCCAGCAAGCGTCGGGGAGCCTCTAGCACAGATACGCAGTATTTT,.,TRBJ2-3,.,TRBV27
CAISGGQPDTQYF,TGTGCCATCAGTGGGGGACAGCCCGATACGCAGTATTTT,TRBD1,TRBJ2-3,.,TRBV10-3
CASSLSAGWGGYTF,TGTGCCAGCAGCCTTAGCGCGGGCTGGGGTGGCTACACCTTC,.,TRBJ1-2,.,TRBV7-9
CASSYDRDRDNSPLHF,TGCGCCAGCAGTTATGACCGGGACAGGGATAATTCACCCCTCCACTTT,TRBD1,TRBJ1-6,.,TRBV5-1
CASSPPWNTEAFF,TGTGCCAGCAGCCCCCCCTGGAACACTGAAGCTTTCTTT,.,TRBJ1-1,.,TRBV2
CASSLRRGGLSNEQFF,TGTGCCAGCAGCTTGAGGCGGGGGGGCCTATCCAATGAGCAGTTCTTC,TRBD2,TRBJ2-1,.,TRBV11-2
CASGEMMNTEAFF,TGTGCCAGCGGAGAGATGATGAACACTGAAGCTTTCTTT,.,TRBJ1-1,.,TRBV2
CASSPFSQLNTEAFF,TGTGCCAGCAGCCCATTTTCACAGCTGAACACTGAAGCTTTCTTT,.,TRBJ1-1,.,TRBV14
CASLAGSISYTF,TGTGCCAGTTTGGCCGGGTCTATTAGCTACACCTTC,.,TRBJ1-2,few,TRBV12-3/TRBV12-4
CASRERGWTDTQYF,TGTGCCAGCAGAGAACGCGGGTGGACAGATACGCAGTATTTT,.,TRBJ2-3,.,TRBV3-1/TRBV3-2
CASTATGAGGYTF,TGTGCCAGCACCGCGACAGGGGCGGGGGGCTACACCTTC,TRBD1,TRBJ1-2,.,TRBV6-5
CASSIGQPGPEAFF,TGTGCCAGTAGTATCGGACAGCCGGGCCCTGAAGCTTTCTTT,.,TRBJ1-1,once,TRBV19
CASSPQTGPNEKLFF,TGCGCCAGCAGCCCTCAGACAGGGCCCAATGAAAAACTGTTTTTT,TRBD1,TRBJ1-4,.,TRBV5-1
CASSFLTPNEQFF,TGTGCCAGCAGTTTTTTGACACCCAATGAGCAGTTCTTC,.,TRBJ2-1,.,TRBV28
CASSLQGGSEAFF,TGTGCCAGCAGCCTACAGGGGGGCAGTGAAGCTTTCTTT,TRBD1,TRBJ1-1,few,TRBV3-1/TRBV3-2
CASSVAGSYEQYF,TGTGCCAGCAGTGTGGCGGGGTCCTACGAGCAGTACTTC,.,TRBJ2-7,once,TRBV2
CASSEQEDTQYF,TGTGCCAGCAGTGAACAAGAGGATACGCAGTATTTT,.,TRBJ2-3,.,TRBV6-1
CASSSSSGNTIYF,TGTGCCAGCAGTTCTAGCTCTGGAAACACCATATATTTT,.,TRBJ1-3,.,TRBV7-6
CASREAVATGELFF,TGCGCCAGCAGGGAGGCAGTAGCAACCGGGGAGCTGTTTTTT,.,TRBJ2-2,.,TRBV5-1
CASSLAGDQPQHF,TGTGCCAGCAGTTTAGCAGGGGATCAGCCCCAGCATTTT,.,TRBJ1-5,.,TRBV12-3/TRBV12-4
CASRTLGGDTQYF,TGTGCCAGCAGGACCCTGGGGGGGGATACGCAGTATTTT,TRBD2,TRBJ2-3,once,TRBV11-2
CATSDLYGGYTF,TGTGCCACCAGTGATTTGTATGGAGGGTACACCTTC,.,TRBJ1-2,.,TRBV24-1
CASRGAGAGNEQFF,TGCGCCAGCAGGGGAGCGGGAGCGGGGAATGAGCAGTTCTTC,TRBD2,TRBJ2-1,.,TRBV5-1
CASSLGTGFSYNSPLHF,TGTGCCAGCAGCTTAGGGACAGGCTTCTCCTATAATTCACCCCTCCACTTT,TRBD1,TRBJ1-6,.,TRBV7-2
CASSSKGAENTIYF,TGCGCCAGCAGCTCGAAGGGAGCTGAAAACACCATATATTTT,.,TRBJ1-3,.,TRBV5-1
CASSPGALGYTF,TGTGCCAGCAGCCCGGGAGCCCTCGGCTACACCTTC,.,TRBJ1-2,once,TRBV14
CASSSGLAGAETQYF,TGCGCCAGCAGCTCAGGACTAGCGGGAGCAGAGACCCAGTACTTC,TRBD2,TRBJ2-5,.,TRBV5-1
CASSVIFTGLNTEAFF,TGCGCCAGCAGCGTTATCTTCACAGGGTTGAACACTGAAGCTTTCTTT,.,TRBJ1-1,.,TRBV5-1
CASSQGRRNRGKGNEQFF,TGCGCCAGCAGCCAAGGGCGGAGAAACAGGGGGAAGGGAAATGAGCAGTTCTTC,TRBD1,TRBJ2-1,.,TRBV4-3
CASSQLAGGPAEQYF,TGTGCCAGCAGTCAGCTAGCGGGGGGGCCGGCCGAGCAGTACTTC,TRBD2,TRBJ2-7,.,TRBV27
CASSREAGVRNEQFF,TGTGCCAGCAGTCGGGAAGCGGGAGTCAGGAATGAGCAGTTCTTC,TRBD2,TRBJ2-1,once,TRBV6-5
CASSGLANYGYTF,TGTGCCAGTAGTGGGCTGGCTAACTATGGCTACACCTTC,.,TRBJ1-2,.,TRBV19
CASSLKGSGNTIYF,TGTGCCAGCAGCTTAAAGGGGTCTGGAAACACCATATATTTT,.,TRBJ1-3,.,TRBV7-2
CASRSGTLAKNIQYF,TGTGCCAGCAGGAGCGGGACCCTAGCCAAAAACATTCAGTACTTC,TRBD2,TRBJ2-4,.,TRBV11-2
CASSHGGSNQPQHF,TGTGCCAGCAGCCACGGGGGAAGCAATCAGCCCCAGCATTTT,.,TRBJ1-5,.,TRBV7-2
CAISESTASGGYTF,TGTGCCATCAGTGAGTCGACAGCCTCGGGTGGCTACACCTTC,.,TRBJ1-2,.,TRBV10-3